This section outlines one T cell receptor (beta chain) sequence together with its context. Its antigen is not identified. The data belong to a study of beta chain features in type 1 diabetes. On the study more broadly: Examination spanned 100 million to 120 million sorted cells from all samples. Study conclusions and caveats: For patients, the naive, central memory and Treg TCRB repertoires appeared more alike than for healthy donors. When cDNA is sequenced, cells with high TCR expression could be over-represented.

Germline loops: CDR1 SGHVS, CDR2 FNYEAQ. This CDR3 spans 16 amino acids. V was clipped by 4 bases and J by 5 bases; unmatched bases: 10. Of the isolated RNA, all was reverse transcribed, and so the sequenced material was expressed TCRB transcripts. Repertoires were generated with immunoSEQ multiplex PCR, while TCRdb's copy carries only in-frame clones and drops some. There are 200,000 to 250,000 clones in the sample; 9.6% occur only once, and 0.03% to 0.04% lies in the top ten. The TCR sequence derives from a woman between 18 and 30 years old in good health. The chain couples TRBV7-6 to TRBJ2-1, with 8 bases identical to TRBD2. Sequenced material: naive CD4+ T cells from blood. This CDR3 is CASSSIGGAPHNEQFF. In DNA form, the CDR3 reads TGTGCCAGCAGCTCAATCGGGGGGGCTCCCCACAATGAGCAGTTCTTC.